The 9 T cell receptor beta chains below all came from one sample that was sequenced in a study of T-cell memory formation after mild COVID-19 (TCRdb year 2021). Library generation was performed with 5' RACE. These reads were obtained on an Illumina NovaSeq 6000. The public reads were reprocessed in TCRdb via fastp at Q25 and MiXCR, keeping in-frame beta chains. CDR3 protein duplicates are merged, each entry listing the most common genes and DNA. The sample table holds 470,000 or so distinct CDR3 sequences, of which about 20% were seen once. 20% to 25% of the sample is held by the ten biggest clonotypes. Sequencing was performed on PBMCs or a T cell subset sorted from them (not recorded which). The origin of the receptors is a young man who had mild COVID-19 (a few samples of this study predate the infection). The sample titles of this study are shuffled in the database, so cell type and time point are left out; the donor was told from shared clones.

This chain joins TRBV7-9 and TRBJ1-2, with D possibly being TRBD1 (6 bases). Germline CDR1 and CDR2: SEHNR and FQNEAQ (reference sequence). The CDR3 spans 15 residues. Trimming took off 3 bases at V and 7 bases at J, with 18 bases between the two ends. This chain's CDR3 is CASSFGAGTFVGYTF. CDR3 DNA sequence: TGTGCCAGCAGCTTTGGGGCAGGGACATTCGTTGGCTACACCTTC.

CDR3 DNA sequence: TGCAGTGCTCTAGCGGGGGGCCCTCTTCAGTACTTC. Translated: CSALAGGPLQYF. V and J are TRBV20-1 and TRBJ2-5, with 11 nucleotides matching TRBD2. Trimming removed 5 bases from V and 11 bases from J; junction bases left unmatched: 7. Per germline, CDR1 DFQATT and CDR2 SNEGSKA (reference sequence). The CDR3 is 12 amino acids.

V and J are TRBV5-1 and TRBJ2-7; 9 bases are a match to TRBD2. The CDR3 extends over 15 amino acids. V trimming: 0 bases; J trimming: 2 bases; junction bases outside the gene matches: 3. Looked up from germline, CDR1 is SGHRS and CDR2 is YFSETQ. Written as DNA, the CDR3 is TGCGCCAGCAGCTTGGTAGCGGGGGAAGCCTACGAGCAGTACTTC. Its translation is CASSLVAGEAYEQYF. Based on the CDR3 plus reference TRBV5-1 and TRBJ2-7, the full variable domain is KAGVTQTPRYLIKTRGQQVTLSCSPISGHRSVSWYQQTPGQGLQFLFEYFSETQRNKGNFPGRFSGRQFSNSRSEMNVSTLELGDSALYLCASSLVAGEAYEQYFGPGTRLTVT.

The CDR3 loop reads CSARLYREETQYF. In nucleotides, the CDR3 is TGCAGTGCTAGACTATACAGGGAAGAGACCCAGTACTTC. This sequence joins TRBV20-1 and TRBJ2-5, with a tentative D call TRBD1 (6 bases). The CDR3 covers 13 residues. The germline CDR1 and CDR2 sequences are DFQATT and SNEGSKA (reference sequence). Deletions cut 2 bases from V and 3 bases from J, with 10 bases between.

This clonotype was counted between two and nine times. This chain joins TRBV7-2 and TRBJ2-1; 8 nucleotides agree with TRBD1. V shed 5 bases and J 5 bases; nucleotides not matched to a gene: 5. Germline V gene data show CDR1 as SGHTA and CDR2 as FQGNSA. The CDR3 runs 14 residues. The CDR3 nucleotides read TGTGCCAGCAGCCCGGACAGGGAACACAATGAGCAGTTCTTC. Translation gives CASSPDREHNEQFF. The full variable domain, with the rest looked up from reference TRBV7-2 and TRBJ2-1, is GAGVSQSPSNKVTEKGKDVELRCDPISGHTALYWYRQSLGQGLEFLIYFQGNSAPDKSGLPSDRFSAERTGGSVSTLTIQRTQQEDSAVYLCASSPDREHNEQFFGPGTRLTVL.

The chain employs TRBV18 and TRBJ1-1, with D possibly TRBD1 on 5 matching bases. Germline lookup yields CDR1 KGHSH and CDR2 LQKENI. The ends were cut back, 3 bases at V and 1 base at J, with 9 bases in the middle. The CDR3 is 14 amino acids. CDR3 nucleotide sequence: TGTGCCAGCTCACCCGCAGGGCCGAACACTGAAGCTTTCTTT. Its translation is CASSPAGPNTEAFF. The whole variable domain, remainder taken from reference TRBV18 and TRBJ1-1, is NAGVMQNPRHLVRRRGQEARLRCSPMKGHSHVYWYRQLPEEGLKFMVYLQKENIIDESGMPKERFSAEFPKEGPSILRIQQVVRGDSAAYFCASSPAGPNTEAFFGQGTRLTVV.

The chain couples TRBV6-5 to TRBJ2-1; D may correspond to TRBD1 or TRBD2 (6 bases each). This CDR3 comprises 15 residues. Trimming shortened V by 0 bases and J by 3 bases, and 9 bases separated the two germline ends. Germline V lookup: CDR1 MNHEY, CDR2 SVGAGI. Written as DNA, the CDR3 is TGTGCCAGCAGTTACTCGGGGGGCATCTACAATGAGCAGTTCTTC. This encodes CASSYSGGIYNEQFF.

This clonotype was observed a handful of times. CDR3 loop: CASGRTSGFDTQYF. The CDR3 nucleotides are TGTGCCAGCGGCCGGACTAGCGGGTTTGATACGCAGTATTTT. V is TRBV25-1 and J is TRBJ2-3, with 11 bases aligning to TRBD2. Germline loops: CDR1 MGHDK, CDR2 SYGVNS. Trimming at V came to 8 bases and at J to 6 bases, leaving 7 bases not matched to a gene. The CDR3 runs 14 residues.

This clonotype was counted a few times. The chain has TRBV24-1 and TRBJ2-2; D might be TRBD1 or TRBD2, each matching 5 bases. V lost 4 bases to trimming and J lost 3 bases, with 11 bases between them. The V gene's germline CDR1 is KGHDR and CDR2 SFDVKD. There are 15 residues in the CDR3. In DNA form, the CDR3 reads TGTGCCACCAGTGACAGGGACCTTGACACCGGGGAGCTGTTTTTT. Its protein is CATSDRDLDTGELFF.